Sequencing of this T cell receptor (beta chain) was carried out in a study of Graves' ophthalmopathy and Graves' hyperthyroidism. Study at large: Peripheral blood was collected at initial diagnosis, before any treatment.

As the template, RNA transcripts were used to amplify TCR beta CDR3 regions. After a first-round RT-PCR with HTBI primers, a second-round multiplex PCR was run. MiXCR, run by TCRdb on the multiplex PCR reads, gives a single entry per CDR3 protein. The sample carries about 370,000 distinct CDR3 sequences, around 19% recorded once. The sample holds many counts of this clonotype. Its cognate antigen is unknown. Findings of the study overall: Thyroid clonotypes that were expanded above 0.001 frequency mostly also appeared in blood. The model's ophthalmopathy progression predictions had 55% to 71% sensitivity and about 72% specificity.

Moderate-to-severe activity, CAS at least 3, NOSPECS at least 4 and duration under 3 months characterized donors with ophthalmopathy. Trimming pared 2 bases from V and 1 base from J, leaving 12 bases between. The germline gives CDR1 SGDLS, CDR2 YYNGEE. CDR3 length equals 15 residues. The TCR was taken from a woman between 18 and 30 years old with Graves' ophthalmopathy. This rearrangement joins TRBV9 to TRBJ1-1; weak D call: TRBD1 (6 bases). Material for sequencing was peripheral blood. The CDR3: CASSVQGIGNTEAFF. The CDR3 nucleotides read TGTGCCAGCAGCGTGCAGGGGATAGGGAACACTGAAGCTTTCTTT.